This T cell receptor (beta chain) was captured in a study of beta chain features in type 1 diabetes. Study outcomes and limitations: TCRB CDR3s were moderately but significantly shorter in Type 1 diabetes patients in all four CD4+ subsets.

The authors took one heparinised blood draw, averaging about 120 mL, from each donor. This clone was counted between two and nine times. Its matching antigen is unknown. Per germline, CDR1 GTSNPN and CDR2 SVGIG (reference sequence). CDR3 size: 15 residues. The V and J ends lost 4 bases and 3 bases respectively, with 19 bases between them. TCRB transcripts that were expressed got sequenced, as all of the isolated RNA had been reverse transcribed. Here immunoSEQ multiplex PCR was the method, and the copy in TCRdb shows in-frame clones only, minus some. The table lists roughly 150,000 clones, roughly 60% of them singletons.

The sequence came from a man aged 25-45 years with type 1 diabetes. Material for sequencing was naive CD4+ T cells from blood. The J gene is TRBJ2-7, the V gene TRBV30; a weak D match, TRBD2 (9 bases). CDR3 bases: TGTGCCTGGAACAGGGGGGCTAGCGGGGACTACGAGCAGTACTTC. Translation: CAWNRGASGDYEQYF.